The clone carrying this TCR beta chain was seen a few times. Its antigen is unidentified. CDR3 length: 13 residues. V shed 0 bases and J shed 4 bases, with 6 bases lying between them. CDR1 is MNHNY and CDR2 is SVGAGI in the germline V gene (reference sequence). PCR primers comprised 60 Vbeta and 13 Jbeta primers. Repertoires were generated with immunoSEQ multiplex PCR, while TCRdb's copy carries only in-frame clones and drops some. The table lists tens of thousands of clones, around three quarters of them singletons. This sample stems from a study of cytomegalovirus exposure and HLA in healthy donors. Whole-study findings and limits: CMV serostatus was the sole immune exposure data available. Later work associated fewer than 20,000 TCR beta sequences with HLA alleles at 0.05 false discovery rate. There were a few CMV-associated chains whose specificity for CMV antigens was confirmed in vitro.

The receptor was isolated from a woman aged 50 to 65 in good health and CMV-seropositive. Sequenced input: PBMCs. The chain uses TRBV6-6 and TRBJ1-2, with D perhaps matching TRBD1 (5 bases). CDR3 sequence reads: CASSYSTAYGYTF. Here the CDR3 DNA reads TGTGCCAGCAGTTACTCGACAGCCTATGGCTACACCTTC.